Below, 28 T cell receptor beta chains from the same sample are listed, as sequenced in a study of cytotoxic CD8 clonotypes in ibrutinib-treated CLL. Profiled with immunoSEQ multiplex PCR; TCRdb holds only in-frame clones, not every one. The sample gives 130,000 to 150,000 clones, over 60% of which show up once; about 13% is in the top ten. This specimen consisted of PBMCs, obtained after 12 months of ibrutinib treatment. These receptors were collected from a human donor with chronic lymphocytic leukemia.

V and J are TRBV6-6 and TRBJ1-4; D gene ambiguous. The V end was cut by 6 bases, the J end by 5 bases, with 10 bases between. The CDR3 consists of 13 residues. Germline lookup yields CDR1 MNHNY and CDR2 SVGAGI (reference sequence). The CDR3 loop reads CASRPGVNEKLFF. The CDR3 DNA follows: TGTGCCAGCAGACCGGGCGTAAATGAAAAACTGTTTTTT.

The J gene is TRBJ1-5, the V gene TRBV15; weak D call: TRBD1 (5 bases). The V gene's germline CDR1 is LNHNV and CDR2 YYDKDF (reference sequence). With 6 bases removed from V and 3 bases from J, the gap between germline ends came to 12 bases. The CDR3 contains 14 residues. This CDR3 reads CATRYSGFNQPQHF. The CDR3 nucleotides read TGTGCCACCAGATATTCAGGGTTCAATCAGCCCCAGCATTTT. The full variable domain, in which reference TRBV15 and TRBJ1-5 provide the parts outside the CDR3, is DAMVIQNPRYQVTQFGKPVTLSCSQTLNHNVMYWYQQKSSQAPKLLFHYYDKDFNNEADTPDNFQSRRPNTSFCFLDIRSPGLGDTAMYLCATRYSGFNQPQHFGDGTRLSIL.

This clone was detected once. The chain employs TRBV7-2 and TRBJ2-7, with TRBD2 matching 8 bases. The CDR3 totals 15 residues. Germline V gene sequence: CDR1 SGHTA, CDR2 FQGNSA. Losses at the gene ends were 0 bases for V and 4 bases for J; bases not matched to a gene: 5. CDR3 in amino acids: CASSLAPSGLYEQYF. As DNA, the CDR3 is TGTGCCAGCAGCTTAGCCCCTAGCGGGTTGTACGAGCAGTACTTC.

CDR3 sequence: CATSRQTGTGGAVGYTF. The CDR3 DNA is TGTGCCACCAGCAGACAAACCGGGACAGGGGGCGCGGTTGGCTACACCTTC. The J gene is TRBJ1-2, the V gene TRBV15; 12 bases are shared with TRBD1. V was clipped by 2 bases and J by 7 bases; unmatched bases: 11. The length of the CDR3 is 17 residues. The germline V gene encodes CDR1 LNHNV and CDR2 YYDKDF (reference sequence).

The chain links TRBV4-2 to TRBJ2-3; TRBD1 aligns across 8 bases. Germline V lookup: CDR1 LGHNA, CDR2 YNFKEQ. V was clipped by 0 bases and J by 3 bases; unmatched bases: 2. The CDR3 is 15 amino acids. The CDR3 DNA sequence: TGTGCCAGCAGCCAAGATAACAGGGGGACAGATACGCAGTATTTT. The encoded protein is CASSQDNRGTDTQYF.

The chain is built from TRBV11-2 and TRBJ2-6; D call uncertain. V was shortened by 9 bases and J by 0 bases, with 6 bases between the two germline ends. The CDR3 runs to 13 residues. Germline V gene data show CDR1 as SGHAT and CDR2 as FQNNGV. The CDR3 nucleotides are TGTGCCAGTACAGCCTCTGGGGCCAACGTCCTGACTTTC. This codes for CASTASGANVLTF. The variable domain in full, with the rest retrieved from reference TRBV11-2 and TRBJ2-6, is EAGVAQSPRYKIIEKRQSVAFWCNPISGHATLYWYQQILGQGPKLLIQFQNNGVVDDSQLPKDRFSAERLKGVDSTLKIQPAKLEDSAVYLCASTASGANVLTFGAGSRLTVL.

The V gene is TRBV4-1, the J gene TRBJ1-3; D is perhaps TRBD1 (6 bases). Germline V lookup: CDR1 MGHRA, CDR2 YSYEKL. V was shortened by 4 bases and J by 4 bases, with 11 bases between the two germline ends. The CDR3 spans 14 residues. The CDR3 nucleotides read TGCGCCAGCAGCCCACAGGGCCACGGAAACACCATATATTTT. Amino acids: CASSPQGHGNTIYF.

The V and J genes are TRBV29-1 and TRBJ2-7, with TRBD1 matching over 7 bases. Per germline, CDR1 SQVTM and CDR2 ANQGSEA. This CDR3 has 11 residues. The V gene end was trimmed by 7 bases and the J gene end by 6 bases; junction bases not matched to a gene: 6. CDR3 sequence: CSASRQGEQYF. CDR3 DNA: TGCAGCGCGTCGCGACAGGGCGAGCAGTACTTC.

This chain joins TRBV27 and TRBJ1-5; D uncertain. The CDR3 length is 14 residues. Trimming removed 3 bases from V and 0 bases from J, with 6 bases in between. From germline, CDR1 is MNHEY and CDR2 SMNVEV (reference sequence). In DNA form, the CDR3 reads TGTGCCAGCAGTTTTAGGTATAGCAATCAGCCCCAGCATTTT. Its protein product is CASSFRYSNQPQHF.

This clone appeared a few times. V usage is TRBV18 and J usage is TRBJ2-1, with 9 bases identical to TRBD2. Germline-derived CDR1 and CDR2 are KGHSH and LQKENI. Unmatched junction bases numbered 14, after V lost 4 bases and J lost 7 bases. The CDR3 runs to 17 residues. CDR3 amino acids: CASSLDISGSKGNEQFF. CDR3 DNA: TGTGCCAGCTCACTAGATATTAGCGGGAGTAAGGGGAATGAGCAGTTCTTC.

The chain recombines TRBV4-2 with TRBJ2-4, with D perhaps TRBD1 (6 bases). The CDR3 covers 20 residues. Trimming stripped 0 bases from V and 9 bases from J, with 30 bases between. Germline V gene lookup returns CDR1 LGHNA and CDR2 YNFKEQ. CDR3 region: CASSQDLELGTRPLCCIQYF. The CDR3 region has the DNA TGTGCCAGCAGCCAAGATCTGGAGCTTGGGACAAGGCCCCTTTGTTGCATTCAGTACTTC.

The chain joins TRBV7-9 to TRBJ2-1; 7 bases line up with TRBD2. V lost 5 bases, J lost 4 bases, and 2 bases stayed unmatched. Looked up from germline, CDR1 is SEHNR and CDR2 is FQNEAQ (reference sequence). The CDR3 runs to 13 residues. The CDR3 sequence is CASSDSGYNEQFF. In nucleotides, the CDR3 is TGTGCCAGCAGCGATAGCGGGTACAATGAGCAGTTCTTC.

The gene calls are TRBV4-3 and TRBJ2-6; D remains ambiguous. From germline, CDR1 is LGHNA and CDR2 YSLEER. V lost 0 bases and J 0 bases, leaving 9 bases between the germline ends. The CDR3 contains 17 residues. The CDR3 reads CASSQEVWHSGANVLTF. CDR3 coding DNA: TGCGCCAGCAGCCAAGAAGTCTGGCACTCTGGGGCCAACGTCCTGACTTTC.

The chain recombines TRBV28 with TRBJ2-7, with D tentatively TRBD1 (6 bases). Germline CDR1 is MDHEN and CDR2 is SYDVKM. The V gene lost 3 bases and the J gene lost 4 bases, with 16 bases spanning the gap. The CDR3 is 15 amino acids. CDR3 in amino acids: CASSLHRDTGYEQYF. The CDR3 coding sequence is TGTGCCAGCAGTTTGCACCGGGACACCGGATACGAGCAGTACTTC.

This clone was counted a single time. This chain connects TRBV11-2 to TRBJ2-3, with TRBD2 matching over 12 bases. CDR3 length: 15 residues. CDR1 and CDR2 (germline): SGHAT, FQNNGV. V trimming: 7 bases; J trimming: 2 bases; junction bases outside the gene matches: 4. CDR3 coding DNA: TGTGCCAGCAAAGGACTAGCGGGAAACACAGATACGCAGTATTTT. This encodes CASKGLAGNTDTQYF.

This clone was detected a few times. The V gene is TRBV7-7, the J gene TRBJ2-2, with D possibly TRBD1 on 6 matching bases. With 6 bases removed from V and 0 bases from J, the gap between germline ends came to 8 bases. CDR3 size: 14 residues. Germline loops: CDR1 SSHAT, CDR2 FNYEAQ (reference sequence). The CDR3 loop reads CASRQGSNTGELFF. CDR3 bases: TGTGCCAGCAGACAGGGCTCGAACACCGGGGAGCTGTTTTTT.

The V and J genes are TRBV19 and TRBJ1-1, with D unresolved. CDR1 LNHDA and CDR2 SQIVND come from the germline V gene (reference sequence). Trimming stripped 5 bases from V and 1 base from J, with 11 bases between. This CDR3 is 14 amino acids long. CDR3 nucleotide sequence: TGTGCCAGTAGTGTCCTTCCGGCGAACACTGAAGCTTTCTTT. The encoded protein is CASSVLPANTEAFF.

This chain connects TRBV5-1 to TRBJ2-7; D is unclear. The CDR3 is 14 residues long. Germline CDR1 and CDR2: SGHRS and YFSETQ. Trimming shortened V by 3 bases and J by 6 bases, and 16 bases separated the two germline ends. The CDR3 region is CASSSLSGPGEQYF. The CDR3 nucleotides are TGCGCCAGCAGCTCACTATCTGGACCCGGCGAGCAGTACTTC.

J is TRBJ1-1 and V is TRBV5-4; D is possibly TRBD1 (5 bases). V was trimmed by 4 bases and J by 1 base, leaving 11 bases between them. The CDR3 is made up of 14 amino acids. Germline V CDR1 and CDR2: SGHNT, YYREEE (reference sequence). CDR3 region: CASSPGFRNTEAFF. The CDR3 nucleotides are TGTGCCAGCAGCCCAGGGTTCCGGAACACTGAAGCTTTCTTT.

The chain carries TRBV4-1 and TRBJ2-1; TRBD2 matches 7 bases. The ends lost 4 bases at V and 8 bases at J; junction bases unmatched: 17. Germline CDR1 reads MGHRA; CDR2 reads YSYEKL. The length of the CDR3 is 17 residues. CDR3 sequence reads: CASSPGRAGIGTHEQFF. CDR3 in DNA: TGCGCCAGCAGCCCGGGGAGGGCCGGGATTGGTACCCATGAGCAGTTCTTC.

The gene calls are TRBV2 and TRBJ2-4, with D possibly being TRBD2 (6 bases). Germline V gene lookup returns CDR1 SNHLY and CDR2 FYNNEI. The CDR3 consists of 16 residues. Trimming stripped 4 bases from V and 4 bases from J, with 17 bases between. The CDR3 nucleotides are TGTGCCAGCAGTGCACCCGGGGGTAGCGAAAAAAACATTCAGTACTTC. Amino acid sequence: CASSAPGGSEKNIQYF.

This clone showed up many times. J is TRBJ1-5 and V is TRBV27; 9 bases fit TRBD1. The germline V gene encodes CDR1 MNHEY and CDR2 SMNVEV (reference sequence). V lost 5 bases and J lost 4; bases outside the gene matches: 0. There are 13 residues in the CDR3. The DNA for the CDR3 is TGTGCCAGCAGTGGACAGGGGAATCAGCCCCAGCATTTT. Translated, it gives CASSGQGNQPQHF.

The chain joins TRBV19 to TRBJ2-7; perhaps TRBD2 as D (6 bases). The V and J ends lost 3 bases and 0 bases respectively, with 15 bases between them. Germline V CDR1 and CDR2: LNHDA, SQIVND (reference sequence). The length of the CDR3 is 16 residues. The DNA of the CDR3 is TGTGCCAGTAGTATCCAGGGCGGGATCAGCTCCTACGAGCAGTACTTC. It translates to CASSIQGGISSYEQYF.

This clone showed up just once. V and J are TRBV6-5 and TRBJ2-7, with D unclear. The ends were cut back, 5 bases at V and 4 bases at J, with 6 bases in the middle. The germline V gene encodes CDR1 MNHEY and CDR2 SVGAGI. The CDR3 totals 11 residues. CDR3 bases: TGTGCCAGCAGTAAAGAGTACGAGCAGTACTTC. It specifies CASSKEYEQYF.

The V call is TRBV19, the J call TRBJ2-6, with TRBD1 matching 8 bases. The V segment lost 5 bases and the J segment 2 bases; nucleotides outside the gene matches: 8. CDR3 size: 17 residues. Per germline, CDR1 LNHDA and CDR2 SQIVND (reference sequence). Here the CDR3 DNA reads TGTGCCAGTAGTGCCCCTGAGACAGGGGCTGGGGCCAACGTCCTGACTTTC. As protein: CASSAPETGAGANVLTF.

Written as DNA, the CDR3 is TGTGCCACCAGCAGAGAGACAGGGGGCTCCTACAATGAGCAGTTCTTC. This translates into CATSRETGGSYNEQFF. J is TRBJ2-1 and V is TRBV15; 9 bases map to TRBD1. The CDR3 covers 16 residues. Germline-derived CDR1 and CDR2 are LNHNV and YYDKDF (reference sequence). The V and J ends lost 0 bases and 0 bases, in that order; junction bases with no gene match: 0.

CDR3 region: CASSSDRAREQYF. The DNA of the CDR3 is TGTGCCAGCTCATCCGACAGGGCCCGCGAGCAGTACTTC. J is TRBJ2-7 and V is TRBV18; TRBD1 aligns across 7 bases. CDR3 size: 13 residues. Trimming took 5 bases from V and 6 from J; bases not matched to a gene: 7. Looked up from germline, CDR1 is KGHSH and CDR2 is LQKENI.

This chain links TRBV6-5 with TRBJ2-1, with D perhaps matching TRBD2 (5 bases). Germline loops: CDR1 MNHEY, CDR2 SVGAGI. The ends were cut back, 2 bases at V and 9 bases at J, with 8 bases in the middle. This CDR3 is 12 amino acids long. The CDR3 DNA reads TGTGCCAGCAGTTACATAGGAGGTGAGCAGTTCTTC. Translation: CASSYIGGEQFF.